This T cell receptor (beta chain) was documented in a study of shared clonotypes between healthy human individuals. In germline, CDR1 is MNHEY, CDR2 SMNVEV (reference sequence). This CDR3 contains 15 residues. The V gene lost 3 bases and the J gene lost 2 bases, with 13 bases spanning the gap. TCRdb keeps only in-frame clones here, not all; method: immunoSEQ multiplex PCR. The table shows over a million clones, with roughly 96% occurring only once. Material for sequencing was naive CD4+ T cells sorted from blood. Subset noted: CD45RA+ positively selected. This receptor was taken from a man aged 25 to 40 in good health. The V and J genes are TRBV27 and TRBJ1-2, with D hard to call. CDR3 nucleotides: TGTGCCAGCAGTTTCGTTGGGAGGGTAAACTATGGCTACACCTTC. Translated, it gives CASSFVGRVNYGYTF.